These 23 T cell receptor beta chains were sequenced from one sample in a study of cytomegalovirus exposure and HLA in healthy donors (dated by TCRdb to 2016 to 2017). The method was the immunoSEQ multiplex PCR assay. TCRdb limited this immuneACCESS table to in-frame rearrangements with V and J called. A share of clones is missing; checked studies link under half to unresolved V genes, and the rest is unexplained. The sample table shows hundreds of thousands of clones, and over 65% are seen once. Roughly 6% of the sample comes from the top ten. Sequencing was done on a sample of PBMCs. These receptor sequences come from a woman aged 18-35 years in good health and CMV-seronegative.

V and J are TRBV6-1 and TRBJ1-5; the D gene is possibly TRBD1 (5 bases). Germline CDR1 is MNHNS and CDR2 is SASEGT. The CDR3 totals 16 residues. V was trimmed by 2 bases and J by 4 bases, leaving 15 bases between them. The CDR3 DNA reads as TGTGCCAGCAGTGAAAGGGGTGCCAGGCCTAATCAGCCCCAGCATTTT. It specifies CASSERGARPNQPQHF.

The chain employs TRBV7-9 and TRBJ2-7; D gene unclear. The CDR3 spans 11 residues. The germline CDR1 and CDR2 sequences are SEHNR and FQNEAQ (reference sequence). V was clipped by 1 base and J by 11 bases, with 9 bases between them. The CDR3 region has the DNA TGTGCCAGCAGCTTAGAAGGGCAAAAGTACTTC. The encoded protein is CASSLEGQKYF.

This clone was observed a few times. The chain recombines TRBV10-3 with TRBJ2-7; D uncertain. The CDR3 runs 12 residues. Germline V gene sequence: CDR1 ENHRY, CDR2 SYGVKD. Trimming stripped 2 bases from V and 5 bases from J, with 7 bases between. CDR3 sequence (DNA): TGTGCCATCAGTGAGGGCCCGGACGAGCAGTACTTC. Its translation: CAISEGPDEQYF.

This clone has only a few counts. The J gene is TRBJ2-3, the V gene TRBV11-2; 8 bases match TRBD1. CDR1 is SGHAT and CDR2 is FQNNGV in the germline V gene. This CDR3 region has 12 residues. The J segment lost 8 bases and the V segment lost 5 bases, leaving 3 bases of the junction unmatched. Written as DNA, the CDR3 is TGTGCCAGCAGCCACACAGGGGGTACGCAGTATTTT. This gives the protein CASSHTGGTQYF.

V is TRBV2 and J is TRBJ2-1; TRBD2 is a possible D gene (6 bases). The V end was cut by 2 bases, the J end by 8 bases, with 13 bases between. Germline V lookup: CDR1 SNHLY, CDR2 FYNNEI. The CDR3 has 14 residues. Written as DNA, the CDR3 is TGTGCCAGCAGTGAACGGGGGTTTGTGGATGAGCAGTTCTTC. Translation gives CASSERGFVDEQFF.

The chain employs TRBV28 and TRBJ2-7, with 8 bases matching TRBD1. V gave up 5 bases and J gave up 2 bases; unmatched junction bases: 11. Germline CDR1 MDHEN, CDR2 SYDVKM. The CDR3 spans 16 residues. CDR3 in DNA: TGTGCCAGCAGTACCTGGGGGCAGGGGGCCGCCTACGAGCAGTACTTC. This sequence encodes CASSTWGQGAAYEQYF.

This clone was seen just once. V usage is TRBV14 and J usage is TRBJ2-1; 7 nucleotides match TRBD1. CDR1 and CDR2 from the germline V gene are SGHDN and FVKESK. The CDR3 runs to 14 residues. V trimming: 8 bases; J trimming: 9 bases; junction bases outside the gene matches: 13. CDR3: CASGNRGVAGEQFF. The CDR3 coding sequence is TGTGCCAGCGGAAACAGGGGAGTAGCAGGTGAGCAGTTCTTC.

V gene TRBV27 combines with J gene TRBJ2-1; D may be TRBD1 (6 bases). The germline gives CDR1 MNHEY, CDR2 SMNVEV (reference sequence). The CDR3 runs to 12 residues. The V end lost 6 bases, the J end lost 8 bases, and 11 bases lay between the germline ends. This CDR3 reads CASSPPGDEQFF. CDR3 DNA sequence: TGTGCCAGCAGCCCCCCAGGGGATGAGCAGTTCTTC.

The chain is built from TRBV5-1 and TRBJ2-1, with D possibly TRBD2 on 6 matching bases. CDR1 and CDR2 from the germline V gene are SGHRS and YFSETQ. V lost 5 bases, J lost 5 bases, and 17 bases lay in between. The CDR3 runs to 15 residues. The CDR3 DNA is TGCGCCAGCAGTTCGAGCGGGCGAAGCGACAATGAGCAGTTCTTC. It is translated as CASSSSGRSDNEQFF.

J is TRBJ2-1 and V is TRBV9; 7 nucleotides align to TRBD1. Trimming removed 3 bases from V and 9 bases from J; junction bases left unmatched: 9. The CDR3 is made up of 14 amino acids. The V gene's germline CDR1 is SGDLS and CDR2 YYNGEE. DNA for the CDR3: TGTGCCAGCAGCGCAAGACAGGGCGCCAGTGAGCAGTTCTTC. Amino acids: CASSARQGASEQFF.

V usage is TRBV7-2 and J usage is TRBJ2-7; 9 bases are a match to TRBD2. This CDR3 comprises 17 residues. The germline CDR1 and CDR2 sequences are SGHTA and FQGNSA. The V and J ends lost 5 bases and 3 bases, in that order; junction bases with no gene match: 14. CDR3 region: CASSQRQGGRAGYEQYF. CDR3 in DNA: TGTGCCAGCAGCCAGCGCCAGGGCGGGAGGGCCGGCTACGAGCAGTACTTC.

The gene calls are TRBV7-9 and TRBJ2-2; 9 bases line up with TRBD2. Germline V lookup: CDR1 SEHNR, CDR2 FQNEAQ (reference sequence). The junction had 16 bases not matched to a gene; V was cut back by 7 bases and J by 1 base. The CDR3 runs 19 residues. In DNA form, the CDR3 reads TGTGCCAGCACGCCTCCATTGGGAGCGGGGGGCCGGAACACCGGGGAGCTGTTTTTT. This gives the protein CASTPPLGAGGRNTGELFF.

This chain joins TRBV2 and TRBJ2-1, with D perhaps matching TRBD1 or TRBD2 (5 bases each). CDR3 length equals 12 residues. The V gene's germline CDR1 is SNHLY and CDR2 FYNNEI. The V end lost 7 bases, the J end lost 4 bases, and 8 bases lay between the germline ends. The CDR3 loop is CASNEGYNEQFF. In DNA form, the CDR3 reads TGTGCCAGCAACGAGGGGTACAATGAGCAGTTCTTC.

The V call is TRBV19, the J call TRBJ2-7, with TRBD1 identical over 9 bases. Germline trimming cut 5 bases from V and 4 bases from J; bases unmatched to any gene: 3. This CDR3 is built from 13 residues. Germline V gene lookup returns CDR1 LNHDA and CDR2 SQIVND (reference sequence). Here the CDR3 DNA reads TGTGCCAGTAGTTACGGACAGGGGTACGAGCAGTACTTC. Translated: CASSYGQGYEQYF. Full variable domain (missing parts from reference TRBV19 and TRBJ2-7): DGGITQSPKYLFRKEGQNVTLSCEQNLNHDAMYWYRQDPGQGLRLIYYSQIVNDFQKGDIAEGYSVSREKKESFPLTVTSAQKNPTAFYLCASSYGQGYEQYFGPGTRLTVT.

About this clone: The same CDR3 arises from other DNA sequences in this sample as well. V gene TRBV2 combines with J gene TRBJ1-1, with a tentative D call TRBD1 (5 bases). The V gene lost 6 bases and the J gene lost 4 bases, with 12 bases spanning the gap. The CDR3 is 13 residues long. The germline CDR1 and CDR2 sequences are SNHLY and FYNNEI. CDR3 sequence (DNA): TGTGCCAGCAGCTCAGGGTCGGGCACTGAAGCTTTCTTT. It translates to CASSSGSGTEAFF. The variable domain in full, with the rest retrieved from reference TRBV2 and TRBJ1-1, is EPEVTQTPSHQVTQMGQEVILRCVPISNHLYFYWYRQILGQKVEFLVSFYNNEISEKSEIFDDQFSVERPDGSNFTLKIRSTKLEDSAMYFCASSSGSGTEAFFGQGTRLTVV.

In DNA form, the CDR3 reads TGTGCCAGCAGTTTATATACTAGCGGAAATAATGAGCAGTTCTTC. It is translated as CASSLYTSGNNEQFF. The V and J genes are TRBV27 and TRBJ2-1; 8 bases are a match to TRBD2. From germline, CDR1 is MNHEY and CDR2 SMNVEV (reference sequence). This CDR3 is 15 amino acids long. Trimming removed 1 base from V and 7 bases from J; junction bases left unmatched: 6.

The chain carries TRBV6-5 and TRBJ1-2; D remains unclear. Deletions cut 7 bases from V and 5 bases from J, with 14 bases between. This CDR3 has 13 residues. Germline V gene data show CDR1 as MNHEY and CDR2 as SVGAGI. As DNA, the CDR3 is TGTGCCAGCAAGACCTTCGGAGATTATGGCTACACCTTC. This encodes CASKTFGDYGYTF.

This chain connects TRBV5-1 to TRBJ1-1; D perhaps matches TRBD1 (6 bases). Germline V lookup: CDR1 SGHRS, CDR2 YFSETQ. V was clipped by 0 bases and J by 5 bases, with 11 bases between them. The CDR3 is 14 residues long. The CDR3, as DNA: TGCGCCAGCAGCTTGGTCCAAGGGGGTACTGAAGCTTTCTTT. Translating it yields CASSLVQGGTEAFF. Supplemented by reference TRBV5-1 and TRBJ1-1, the full variable domain reads KAGVTQTPRYLIKTRGQQVTLSCSPISGHRSVSWYQQTPGQGLQFLFEYFSETQRNKGNFPGRFSGRQFSNSRSEMNVSTLELGDSALYLCASSLVQGGTEAFFGQGTRLTVV.

The rearrangement joins TRBV7-3 to TRBJ2-3, with 9 nucleotides matching TRBD2. V was pared by 5 bases and J by 4 bases, with 7 bases of the junction left unmatched. The length of the CDR3 is 15 residues. Germline V gene lookup returns CDR1 SGHTA and CDR2 FQGTGA. This CDR3 reads CASSLGLAGPDTQYF. CDR3 DNA: TGTGCCAGCAGCCTCGGCCTAGCGGGACCAGATACGCAGTATTTT.

This clone was recorded only once. The chain carries TRBV6-5 and TRBJ2-3; a possible D gene is TRBD2 (6 bases). Germline-derived CDR1 and CDR2 are MNHEY and SVGAGI. The CDR3 contains 15 residues. The V gene lost 2 bases and the J gene lost 2 bases, with 11 bases spanning the gap. Written as DNA, the CDR3 is TGTGCCAGCAGTTACGGGGCGGGATCCACAGATACGCAGTATTTT. As protein: CASSYGAGSTDTQYF.

The chain employs TRBV5-4 and TRBJ2-1; weak D call: TRBD2 (5 bases). CDR3 size: 14 residues. Trimming stripped 4 bases from V and 4 bases from J, with 12 bases between. Germline CDR1 is SGHNT and CDR2 is YYREEE (reference sequence). Here the CDR3 DNA reads TGTGCCAGCAGCAGAGACACGGGATACAATGAGCAGTTCTTC. It codes for CASSRDTGYNEQFF.

This chain uses TRBV7-9 with TRBJ2-5, with D perhaps assigned TRBD1 or TRBD2 (5 bases each). The CDR3 consists of 15 residues. With 5 bases removed from V and 3 bases from J, the gap between germline ends came to 16 bases. Per germline, CDR1 SEHNR and CDR2 FQNEAQ (reference sequence). The CDR3 sequence is CASSTRDALEETQYF. CDR3 sequence (DNA): TGTGCCAGCAGCACACGGGACGCCTTGGAAGAGACCCAGTACTTC.

V usage is TRBV5-1 and J usage is TRBJ2-1; maybe TRBD1 (6 bases). CDR1 and CDR2 (germline): SGHRS, YFSETQ. Trimming removed 3 bases at V and 5 bases at J, with 15 bases between. The CDR3 runs to 15 residues. The CDR3 here is CASSSGARLNNEQFF. CDR3 coding DNA: TGCGCCAGCAGCTCAGGGGCTAGATTGAACAATGAGCAGTTCTTC.